The source of this TCR beta chain is a study of prognosis after radiotherapy for stage I lung cancer. The J segment lost 3 bases and the V segment lost 4 bases, leaving 26 bases of the junction unmatched. Germline CDR1 MNHEY, CDR2 SMNVEV (reference sequence). This CDR3 spans 21 amino acids. This clonotype was detected many times. By two-round multiplex PCR, the TCR beta CDR3 was amplified from genomic DNA. The first PCR round targeted every TRBV and TRBJ gene with specific primers. TCRdb processed the multiplex PCR reads anew with MiXCR; each CDR3 protein has one entry. The sample has about 59,000 distinct CDR3 sequences, approximately 25% seen once; the top ten hold under 10%.

This sample comprised PBMCs, obtained before or after stereotactic body radiation therapy (not recorded which). The sequence came from a donor over 45 with non-small cell lung cancer. The chain links TRBV27 to TRBJ2-7; TRBD1 matches at 8 bases. CDR3 protein: CASSSNTGHTGGNRIVYEQYF. Written as DNA, the CDR3 is TGTGCCAGCAGTTCGAATACGGGTCACACAGGGGGGAATCGTATTGTCTACGAGCAGTACTTC.